This T cell receptor (beta chain) was found in a study of PD-1 blockade in classical Hodgkin lymphoma. The overall study: Patients were administered nivolumab (3 mg/kg intravenously) every 2 weeks. Study observations and caveats: Nothing has yet pinned down what causes the repertoire differences, possibly disease activity or prior therapy. Significant TCR diversity gains by C4D1 occurred in CD4+ but not CD8+ cells.

In the case of this clone: No antigen is known for it.

Data came from immunoSEQ multiplex PCR; TCRdb stores just in-frame clones and leaves some out. The table includes approximately 24,000 clones, approximately 77% detected once. V was shortened by 0 bases and J by 3 bases, with 13 bases between the two germline ends. The CDR3 loop spans 16 amino acids. CDR1 is SGHRS and CDR2 is YFSETQ in the germline V gene. Time point reported: cycle 4 day 1 (C4D1), after 5 to 7 weeks of nivolumab. Every patient had relapsed following autologous stem cell transplantation, and cohorts differed in brentuximab vedotin exposure. This receptor was identified in a human donor with classical Hodgkin lymphoma. This sequence joins TRBV5-1 and TRBJ1-3, with D maybe TRBD1 (6 bases). The sample in question was peripheral blood mononuclear cells (PBMCs), obtained before the fourth cycle of nivolumab. The chain's CDR3 is CASSLGYRASGNTIYF. CDR3 nucleotide sequence: TGCGCCAGCAGCTTGGGCTACAGGGCGAGTGGAAACACCATATATTTT.